This entry features one T cell receptor (beta chain) sequence. What it recognizes is unknown. In the PCR, 60 Vbeta and 13 Jbeta primers were used. Profiling relied on immunoSEQ multiplex PCR, and the TCRdb table lists in-frame clones only, not all of them. The profile shows approximately 170,000 clones, 60% to 80% of them singletons. Donors counted as nominally healthy when sampled, yet unrecorded immune exposures were likely. The sample belongs to a study of cytomegalovirus exposure and HLA in healthy donors. Study-level information: An earlier analysis identified approximately 120 million unique TCR beta sequences in approximately 190 million T cells. Study outcomes and limitations: Immune exposure data for these donors was limited to CMV serostatus.

This CDR3 has 13 residues. Germline values: CDR1 MNHEY, CDR2 SMNVEV (reference sequence). V lost 2 bases and J 5 bases, leaving 9 bases between the germline ends. This receptor was taken from a man between 40 and 49 years old in good health and CMV-seronegative. The sequenced sample was PBMCs. The rearrangement links TRBV27 to TRBJ1-2; no definite D call. CDR3 DNA sequence: TGTGCCAGCAGTTTAACGCGGTCATATGGCTACACCTTC. This translates into CASSLTRSYGYTF.